This T cell receptor beta chain is drawn from a study of beta chain features in type 1 diabetes. Turning to the study itself: Age, gender and cell yields were similar between patients and healthy donors. The study, taken as a whole, reports: Type 1 diabetes patients had moderately but significantly shorter TCRB CDR3s in all four CD4+ subsets. Since sequencing was performed on cDNA, cells with high TCR expression could be over-represented.

This clone has just a few counts. Its specificity is unknown. Since all of the isolated RNA was reverse transcribed, expressed TCRB transcripts were what got sequenced. This table comes from immunoSEQ multiplex PCR, and its TCRdb copy is limited to in-frame clones, with some not included. The data contain about 740,000 clones, roughly 13% of them singletons. V was clipped by 5 bases and J by 10 bases, with 21 bases between them. CDR3 length: 16 amino acids. From germline, CDR1 is SGHTA and CDR2 FQGNSA. Input material: naive CD4+ T cells from blood. This TCR was recovered from a man between 18 and 29 years old with type 1 diabetes. The chain links TRBV7-2 to TRBJ1-6, with a weak D call TRBD1 (6 bases). This CDR3 is CASSPAAPRGGSPLHF. In nucleotides, the CDR3 is TGTGCCAGCAGCCCCGCGGCCCCTCGGGGGGGCTCACCCCTCCACTTT.